The subject of this entry is one T cell receptor (beta chain). This sample was included in a study of blood T cell repertoires in COVID-19. Study information: Samples came from the United States, Italy and Spain, spanning acute and convalescent COVID-19. The cDNA or gDNA used as material had been derived from T cells, B-cell-depleted T cells, or PBMCs.

Per the study methods: Estimation of nucleated cell counts was performed using reference gene primer amplification. The repertoire was sequenced with immunoSEQ multiplex PCR; TCRdb's copy has only in-frame clones and lacks some. V, J and clone size are taken as reported in that table, and D and trimming were inferred from the DNA itself. The profile covers some 190,000 clones, with roughly 76% appearing a single time and approximately 9.9% taken by the ten largest. The CDR3 has 17 residues. Germline assignment: CDR1 ENHRY and CDR2 SYGVKD. J gave up 3 bases and V 8 bases, and 13 bases lay outside the gene matches. Seattle patient enrollment occurred during active infection, with longitudinal follow-up thereafter.

The chain recombines TRBV10-3 with TRBJ1-3; 10 nucleotides match TRBD1. The origin of this receptor is a middle-aged woman with COVID-19, enrolled during active disease. Material for sequencing was peripheral blood. The CDR3 nucleotides are TGTGCCATCTCCCGGGACAGGGGTTCGCTCCATGGAAACACCATATATTTT. Amino acids: CAISRDRGSLHGNTIYF.